These T cell receptor beta chains were read from a single sample in a study of blood T cell repertoires in COVID-19. Clones were read by immunoSEQ multiplex PCR, and TCRdb kept only the in-frame ones, dropping some. The sample contains about 160,000 clones, 85% of which appear only once. The sample was peripheral blood. The receptor source for this set is a human donor with acute or convalescent COVID-19. The donor label of this sample is uncertain. CDR3s include the opening cysteine and the closing phenylalanine or tryptophan. D genes are given only for firm matches. Not every row has a clone size; where given, it reads once, few, many or a size class.

j_call: TRBJ2-1
clone_size: -
d_call: -
v_call: TRBV6-4
cdr3_aa: CASSDFPYGEQFF
cdr3_nt: TGTGCCAGCAGTGACTTCCCCTATGGTGAGCAGTTCTTC

j_call: TRBJ1-1
clone_size: -
d_call: -
v_call: TRBV19
cdr3_aa: CASSYQTSGTEAFF
cdr3_nt: TGTGCCAGTAGCTACCAGACTTCGGGGACTGAAGCTTTCTTT

j_call: TRBJ1-1
clone_size: -
d_call: -
v_call: TRBV4-1
cdr3_aa: CASSPQEDRVNTEAFF
cdr3_nt: TGCGCCAGCAGCCCGCAGGAGGACCGAGTAAACACTGAAGCTTTCTTT

j_call: TRBJ1-4
clone_size: -
d_call: -
v_call: TRBV7-9
cdr3_aa: CASSLVQGFEKLFF
cdr3_nt: TGTGCCAGCAGCTTAGTTCAGGGGTTCGAAAAACTGTTTTTT

j_call: TRBJ1-1
clone_size: -
d_call: TRBD1
v_call: TRBV6-5
cdr3_aa: CASRGSRGPEAFF
cdr3_nt: TGTGCCAGCAGAGGATCAAGGGGGCCTGAAGCTTTCTTT

j_call: TRBJ2-7
clone_size: -
d_call: TRBD1
v_call: TRBV5-1
cdr3_aa: CASSPPGQGVIYEQYF
cdr3_nt: TGCGCCAGCAGCCCACCGGGACAGGGCGTTATCTACGAGCAGTACTTC

j_call: TRBJ2-1
clone_size: few
d_call: TRBD2
v_call: TRBV2
cdr3_aa: CASSGSGVRDEQFF
cdr3_nt: TGTGCCAGCAGTGGGAGCGGGGTTCGGGATGAGCAGTTCTTC

j_call: TRBJ1-6
clone_size: -
d_call: TRBD1
v_call: TRBV3-1/TRBV3-2
cdr3_aa: CASSDRGRGSPLHF
cdr3_nt: TGTGCCAGCAGCGACAGGGGGCGAGGTTCACCCCTCCACTTT

j_call: TRBJ1-5
clone_size: -
d_call: -
v_call: TRBV29-1
cdr3_aa: CSVGAFNQPQHF
cdr3_nt: TGCAGCGTTGGGGCTTTCAATCAGCCCCAGCATTTT

j_call: TRBJ1-2
clone_size: once
d_call: -
v_call: TRBV29-1
cdr3_aa: CSVEGVPGPASGYTF
cdr3_nt: TGCAGCGTTGAAGGTGTCCCAGGGCCTGCCTCTGGCTACACCTTC

j_call: TRBJ1-2
clone_size: once
d_call: -
v_call: TRBV3-1/TRBV3-2
cdr3_aa: CASSSEPAGWDYGYTF
cdr3_nt: TGTGCCAGCAGCTCCGAACCGGCAGGGTGGGACTATGGCTACACCTTC

j_call: TRBJ1-1
clone_size: -
d_call: -
v_call: TRBV24-1
cdr3_aa: CATSDTPPGAFF
cdr3_nt: TGTGCCACCAGTGATACCCCCCCCGGGGCTTTCTTT

j_call: TRBJ1-1
clone_size: -
d_call: TRBD1
v_call: TRBV11-2
cdr3_aa: CASRLQGARNTEAFF
cdr3_nt: TGTGCCAGCAGATTACAGGGGGCGCGGAACACTGAAGCTTTCTTT

j_call: TRBJ1-2
clone_size: -
d_call: -
v_call: TRBV2
cdr3_aa: CASVQGVWGYTF
cdr3_nt: TGTGCCAGCGTACAGGGAGTCTGGGGCTACACCTTC

j_call: TRBJ1-2
clone_size: -
d_call: TRBD1
v_call: TRBV19
cdr3_aa: CASSFRQGAIYGYTF
cdr3_nt: TGTGCCAGTAGTTTCCGACAGGGGGCTATCTATGGCTACACCTTC

j_call: TRBJ2-7
clone_size: -
d_call: TRBD2
v_call: TRBV5-4
cdr3_aa: CASSLDGTSGGSNEQYF
cdr3_nt: TGTGCCAGCAGCTTGGACGGGACTAGCGGGGGGTCTAACGAGCAGTACTTC

j_call: TRBJ1-1
clone_size: once
d_call: -
v_call: TRBV5-1
cdr3_aa: CASSVGLGNTEAFF
cdr3_nt: TGCGCCAGCAGCGTGGGCCTCGGGAACACTGAAGCTTTCTTT

j_call: TRBJ1-1
clone_size: -
d_call: -
v_call: TRBV4-1
cdr3_aa: CASSPGSSGDTEAFF
cdr3_nt: TGCGCCAGCAGCCCTGGAAGCTCGGGGGACACTGAAGCTTTCTTT

j_call: TRBJ2-7
clone_size: -
d_call: -
v_call: TRBV5-5
cdr3_aa: CASSLFVESAYEQYF
cdr3_nt: TGTGCCAGCAGCTTGTTTGTGGAGTCGGCCTACGAGCAGTACTTC

j_call: TRBJ2-1
clone_size: -
d_call: TRBD1
v_call: TRBV5-6
cdr3_aa: CASSFKVPSQGRNYNEQFF
cdr3_nt: TGTGCCAGCAGCTTTAAGGTTCCTTCACAGGGGCGAAACTACAATGAGCAGTTCTTC

j_call: TRBJ1-2
clone_size: -
d_call: TRBD1
v_call: TRBV7-2
cdr3_aa: CASSSKGTGGSGYTF
cdr3_nt: TGTGCCAGCAGCTCAAAGGGGACAGGGGGCTCTGGCTACACCTTC

j_call: TRBJ1-4
clone_size: -
d_call: TRBD1
v_call: TRBV2
cdr3_aa: CASIKTGNVGKLFF
cdr3_nt: TGTGCCAGCATTAAGACAGGGAATGTCGGAAAACTGTTTTTT

j_call: TRBJ1-5
clone_size: few
d_call: TRBD1
v_call: TRBV2
cdr3_aa: CASSGTGDNQPQHF
cdr3_nt: TGTGCCAGCAGTGGGACAGGGGACAATCAGCCCCAGCATTTT

j_call: TRBJ1-2
clone_size: -
d_call: TRBD1
v_call: TRBV7-9
cdr3_aa: CASSPGEGQGYGYTF
cdr3_nt: TGTGCCAGCAGCCCCGGGGAGGGACAGGGGTACGGCTACACCTTC

j_call: TRBJ1-2
clone_size: -
d_call: TRBD1
v_call: TRBV7-2
cdr3_aa: CASSLGGQNYGYTF
cdr3_nt: TGTGCCAGCAGCTTAGGGGGACAGAACTATGGCTACACCTTC

j_call: TRBJ1-2
clone_size: -
d_call: TRBD1
v_call: TRBV2
cdr3_aa: CASRGTTGGRRNNYGYTF
cdr3_nt: TGTGCCAGCAGGGGAACAACAGGGGGACGCCGAAATAACTATGGCTACACCTTC

j_call: TRBJ1-1
clone_size: -
d_call: -
v_call: TRBV6-1
cdr3_aa: CASSEAYRNTEAFF
cdr3_nt: TGTGCCAGCAGTGAAGCTTACAGAAACACTGAAGCTTTCTTT

j_call: TRBJ2-7
clone_size: -
d_call: -
v_call: TRBV6-6
cdr3_aa: CASSPKRVSYQVVSYEQYF
cdr3_nt: TGTGCCAGCAGTCCGAAGAGGGTCAGCTATCAAGTCGTCTCCTACGAGCAGTACTTC

j_call: TRBJ1-3
clone_size: -
d_call: TRBD1
v_call: TRBV9
cdr3_aa: CASSVGRGRGLGNTIYF
cdr3_nt: TGTGCCAGCAGCGTAGGCCGGGGCAGGGGGCTCGGAAACACCATATATTTT

j_call: TRBJ2-1
clone_size: -
d_call: -
v_call: TRBV5-1
cdr3_aa: CASSFGAGNEQFF
cdr3_nt: -

j_call: TRBJ1-6
clone_size: -
d_call: TRBD1
v_call: TRBV9
cdr3_aa: CASSVSGGFSPLHF
cdr3_nt: TGTGCCAGCAGCGTTTCAGGGGGCTTTTCACCCCTCCACTTT

j_call: TRBJ2-7
clone_size: once
d_call: -
v_call: TRBV6-6
cdr3_aa: CASSSQGSSYEQYF
cdr3_nt: TGTGCCAGCAGTTCCCAAGGGAGCTCCTACGAGCAGTACTTC

j_call: TRBJ2-7
clone_size: -
d_call: -
v_call: TRBV30
cdr3_aa: CAWSGGAYEQYF
cdr3_nt: TGTGCCTGGAGTGGGGGAGCCTACGAGCAGTACTTC

j_call: TRBJ2-1
clone_size: few
d_call: -
v_call: TRBV12-3/TRBV12-4
cdr3_aa: CASSLPYYNEQFF
cdr3_nt: TGTGCCAGCAGTTTACCTTACTACAATGAGCAGTTCTTC

j_call: TRBJ2-3
clone_size: -
d_call: -
v_call: TRBV21-1
cdr3_aa: CASSGTSGGRSTDTQYF
cdr3_nt: TGTGCCAGCAGTGGGACTAGCGGGGGACGTAGCACAGATACGCAGTATTTT

j_call: TRBJ1-1
clone_size: -
d_call: -
v_call: TRBV5-1
cdr3_aa: CASSLQENTEAFF
cdr3_nt: TGCGCCAGCAGCTTACAGGAGAACACTGAAGCTTTCTTT

j_call: TRBJ1-4
clone_size: -
d_call: TRBD1
v_call: TRBV19
cdr3_aa: CASSTSTGRNEKLFF
cdr3_nt: TGTGCCAGTAGTACCTCGACAGGGCGTAATGAAAAACTGTTTTTT

j_call: TRBJ1-5
clone_size: -
d_call: -
v_call: TRBV4-1
cdr3_aa: CASSHQSPLGGTSGQPQHF
cdr3_nt: TGCGCCAGCAGCCACCAAAGCCCATTAGGAGGGACGAGCGGTCAGCCCCAGCATTTT

j_call: TRBJ1-1
clone_size: few
d_call: -
v_call: TRBV28
cdr3_aa: CASSQPAPRGEAFF
cdr3_nt: TGTGCCAGCAGCCAACCCGCGCCGCGAGGGGAAGCTTTCTTT

j_call: TRBJ2-5
clone_size: -
d_call: -
v_call: TRBV5-1
cdr3_aa: CASSFLPGVTGKETQYF
cdr3_nt: TGCGCCAGCAGCTTTTTGCCGGGGGTCACCGGCAAAGAGACCCAGTACTTC

j_call: TRBJ1-1
clone_size: -
d_call: -
v_call: TRBV4-1
cdr3_aa: CASSLPRGQENTEAFF
cdr3_nt: TGCGCCAGCAGCCTTCCGAGAGGGCAGGAGAACACTGAAGCTTTCTTT

j_call: TRBJ1-1
clone_size: -
d_call: TRBD1
v_call: TRBV18
cdr3_aa: CASSSLGTGRTEAFF
cdr3_nt: TGTGCCAGCTCATCTCTCGGGACAGGGAGGACTGAAGCTTTCTTT

j_call: TRBJ2-5
clone_size: -
d_call: -
v_call: TRBV25-1
cdr3_aa: CASSDTGSRETQYF
cdr3_nt: TGTGCCAGCAGTGATACGGGGTCTCGGGAGACCCAGTACTTC

j_call: TRBJ2-3
clone_size: few
d_call: -
v_call: TRBV28
cdr3_aa: CASSFGRGTSTDTQYF
cdr3_nt: TGTGCCAGCAGTTTCGGGCGGGGAACTAGCACAGATACGCAGTATTTT

j_call: TRBJ1-2
clone_size: -
d_call: -
v_call: TRBV2
cdr3_aa: CASSEDSGYTF
cdr3_nt: TGTGCCAGCAGTGAGGACAGTGGCTACACCTTC